These 28 T cell receptor beta chains came from one sample sequenced in a study of CD8+ T cells in alopecia areata. Treatment defined: oral pan-JAK inhibitor, 5-10 mg twice daily. cDNA reverse transcribed from extracted RNA served as the sequencing template. Using immunoSEQ multiplex PCR, the repertoire was profiled, and TCRdb retains in-frame clones only, with some absent. The table records roughly 120,000 clones, roughly three fifths of them present only once. Sequences were derived from CD8+ T cells sorted from blood, sampled at week 24, from a patient treated with tofacitinib. These receptors were collected from a human donor with alopecia areata.

By sample share, this clone is medium-sized. The rearrangement joins TRBV6-4 to TRBJ2-1, with TRBD2 matching over 16 bases. The ends lost 4 bases at V and 9 bases at J; junction bases unmatched: 3. The CDR3 is 15 residues long. The V gene's germline CDR1 is MRHNA and CDR2 SNTAGT. For the CDR3, the DNA is TGTGCCAGCAGTGCCGGGACTAGCGGGGGGGCTGAGCAGTTCTTC. Residues: CASSAGTSGGAEQFF.

The chain has TRBV5-4 and TRBJ2-2; D is ambiguous. Trimming took 2 bases from V and 5 from J, leaving 13 bases between them. There are 15 residues in the CDR3. Germline V CDR1 and CDR2: SGHNT, YYREEE (reference sequence). The CDR3 here is CASSFHDPGTGELFF. CDR3 nucleotides: TGTGCCAGCAGCTTTCATGATCCCGGGACCGGGGAGCTGTTTTTT. The full variable domain, its missing parts supplied by reference TRBV5-4 and TRBJ2-2, is ETGVTQSPTHLIKTRGQQVTLRCSSQSGHNTVSWYQQALGQGPQFIFQYYREEENGRGNFPPRFSGLQFPNYSSELNVNALELDDSALYLCASSFHDPGTGELFFGEGSRLTVL.

This clone was observed once. The chain joins TRBV18 to TRBJ2-3; TRBD1 aligns across 9 bases. The trim removed 3 bases at V and 1 base at J, leaving 2 bases unmatched. The CDR3 is 15 amino acids. The V gene's germline CDR1 is KGHSH and CDR2 LQKENI. CDR3 loop: CASSPGTGRTDTQYF. Written as DNA, the CDR3 is TGTGCCAGCTCACCGGGGACAGGGCGCACAGATACGCAGTATTTT.

V is TRBV19 and J is TRBJ1-2, with 10 bases fitting TRBD1. Trimming took 7 bases from V and 4 from J; bases not matched to a gene: 15. This CDR3 comprises 17 residues. From germline, CDR1 is LNHDA and CDR2 SQIVND (reference sequence). CDR3 nucleotides: TGTGCCAGTACTGTTCTAACCGGGACAGGGGACGTCTATGGCTACACCTTC. It encodes CASTVLTGTGDVYGYTF.

This clone has just a few counts. The rearrangement uses TRBV13 and TRBJ1-1; D remains unclear. This CDR3 contains 15 residues. CDR1 PRHDT and CDR2 FYEKMQ come from the germline V gene (reference sequence). V dropped 5 bases and J dropped 3 bases, with 16 bases sitting between them. The CDR3 DNA reads as TGTGCCAGCAGCCCTGCCCCGGGGTCACACACTGAAGCTTTCTTT. Translation: CASSPAPGSHTEAFF.

V is TRBV19 and J is TRBJ1-5; D is possibly TRBD1 (5 bases). Germline V CDR1 and CDR2: LNHDA, SQIVND (reference sequence). This CDR3 comprises 14 residues. V lost 3 bases to trimming and J lost 9 bases, with 15 bases between them. CDR3 nucleotide sequence: TGTGCCAGTAGTATCTCGGCAGGGTATAGGCCCCAGCATTTT. Translated, it gives CASSISAGYRPQHF.

V and J are TRBV12-5 and TRBJ1-5; D remains ambiguous. CDR1 is LGHNT and CDR2 is FRNRAP in the germline V gene. The CDR3 sequence is 13 residues long. The V and J ends lost 1 base and 9 bases respectively, with 10 bases between them. The CDR3 region has the DNA TGTGCTAGTGGTTTGGACAGTGTTTGGCCCCAGCATTTT. Amino acids: CASGLDSVWPQHF.

The chain is built from TRBV2 and TRBJ2-5; TRBD2 matches 11 bases. The CDR3 consists of 16 residues. With V trimmed by 6 bases and J by 1 base, 7 bases remained unmatched. The germline gives CDR1 SNHLY, CDR2 FYNNEI. DNA for the CDR3: TGTGCCAGCAGCGTGGATAGCGGGGGGGCCCAAGAGACCCAGTACTTC. Its translation: CASSVDSGGAQETQYF.

The chain couples TRBV13 to TRBJ2-3; D might be TRBD1 or TRBD2, each matching 5 bases. V was shortened by 3 bases and J by 2 bases, with 12 bases between the two germline ends. The germline V gene has CDR1 PRHDT and CDR2 FYEKMQ (reference sequence). This CDR3 spans 15 amino acids. This chain's CDR3 is CASSFRGGNTDTQYF. The CDR3 nucleotides read TGTGCCAGCAGCTTTCGTGGGGGAAACACAGATACGCAGTATTTT.

The chain combines TRBV13 with TRBJ2-7, with 7 bases that match TRBD1. V gave up 5 bases and J gave up 2 bases; unmatched junction bases: 6. The CDR3 is made up of 14 amino acids. The germline CDR1 and CDR2 sequences are PRHDT and FYEKMQ (reference sequence). The CDR3 reads CASSPSTGPYEQYF. The CDR3 DNA follows: TGTGCCAGCAGCCCGTCGACAGGGCCCTACGAGCAGTACTTC.

This chain connects TRBV30 to TRBJ1-1; D uncertain. In germline, CDR1 is GTSNPN, CDR2 SVGIG (reference sequence). This CDR3 contains 15 residues. Trimming stripped 2 bases from V and 0 bases from J, with 13 bases between. The CDR3 DNA reads TGTGCCTGGAGTACTGCTAACACCATGAACACTGAAGCTTTCTTT. Protein sequence: CAWSTANTMNTEAFF.

A remark on this clone: At the DNA level, this CDR3 is encoded by other sequences in the same sample as well. The gene calls are TRBV6-5 and TRBJ1-5; no definite D call. Germline CDR1 and CDR2: MNHEY and SVGAGI. Deletions cut 2 bases from V and 5 bases from J, with 10 bases between. The CDR3 runs to 14 residues. The CDR3 region is CASSYGEGDQPQHF. The CDR3 DNA follows: TGTGCCAGCAGTTACGGGGAGGGAGATCAGCCCCAGCATTTT.

The chain uses TRBV27 and TRBJ2-5; 11 nucleotides match TRBD2. With 6 bases clipped from V and 5 bases from J, the junction kept 11 bases outside the gene matches. Germline V gives CDR1 MNHEY, CDR2 SMNVEV (reference sequence). The CDR3 is 16 residues long. CDR3: CASRTVAGGHGETQYF. The DNA of the CDR3 is TGTGCCAGCAGAACGGTAGCGGGGGGGCATGGGGAGACCCAGTACTTC.

The chain's CDR3 is CASSVGRDYGYTF. The CDR3 DNA reads as TGTGCCAGCAGCGTAGGGCGGGACTATGGCTACACCTTC. The rearrangement joins TRBV9 to TRBJ1-2, with D unclear. The CDR3 loop spans 13 amino acids. The V end was cut by 0 bases, the J end by 3 bases, with 6 bases between. The germline V gene encodes CDR1 SGDLS and CDR2 YYNGEE.

J is TRBJ2-7 and V is TRBV29-1; either TRBD1 or TRBD2 may supply D (5 bases each). V was shortened by 6 bases and J by 7 bases, with 16 bases between the two germline ends. CDR3 size: 12 residues. CDR1 is SQVTM, CDR2 ANQGSEA, per germline. CDR3 DNA: TGCAGCGTGTATTCGGGATCAGGGGAGCAGTACTTC. Its protein product is CSVYSGSGEQYF.

The chain links TRBV2 to TRBJ2-3, with D perhaps being TRBD1 or TRBD2 (7 bases each). The CDR3 runs to 18 residues. V lost 4 bases and J 0 bases, leaving 20 bases between the germline ends. Germline V lookup: CDR1 SNHLY, CDR2 FYNNEI. For the CDR3, the DNA is TGTGCCAGCAGTGTCATGACTCAGGGGGGGCCTAGCACAGATACGCAGTATTTT. It encodes CASSVMTQGGPSTDTQYF.

This clone appeared a few times. The CDR3 DNA reads as TGTGCCAGCAGTTTCGGCGGGGGGTCGGATGAGCAGTTCTTC. Translated: CASSFGGGSDEQFF. The chain joins TRBV27 to TRBJ2-1; 8 nucleotides match TRBD2. Unmatched junction bases numbered 6, after V lost 3 bases and J lost 8 bases. The CDR3 extends over 14 amino acids. Germline CDR1 MNHEY, CDR2 SMNVEV (reference sequence).

The V gene is TRBV2, the J gene TRBJ1-1; the match to TRBD1 covers 7 bases. The CDR3 has 12 residues. Germline CDR1 is SNHLY and CDR2 is FYNNEI. J was trimmed by 7 bases and V by 1 base; bases with no gene match: 0. CDR3 DNA: TGTGCCAGCAGTGAAGGGACAGGTGAAGCTTTCTTT. Its protein is CASSEGTGEAFF.

The chain links TRBV29-1 to TRBJ2-1; D is perhaps TRBD2 (6 bases). The CDR3 spans 12 residues. CDR1 and CDR2 from the germline V gene are SQVTM and ANQGSEA. Trimming shortened V by 3 bases and J by 9 bases, and 12 bases separated the two germline ends. The CDR3 nucleotides are TGCAGCGTTGAGGTGGGGGGACTTGAGCAGTTCTTC. Protein: CSVEVGGLEQFF.

This sequence joins TRBV30 and TRBJ2-2, with a weak D call TRBD1 (5 bases). Germline V lookup: CDR1 GTSNPN, CDR2 SVGIG (reference sequence). V shed 1 base and J shed 1 base, with 10 bases lying between them. The CDR3 is made up of 15 amino acids. The chain's CDR3 is CAWSGVGRNTGELFF. The CDR3 region has the DNA TGTGCCTGGAGTGGGGTGGGGCGGAACACCGGGGAGCTGTTTTTT.

This chain uses TRBV6-4 with TRBJ2-1, with D perhaps matching TRBD1 (6 bases). The CDR3 totals 13 residues. V was cut by 3 bases and J by 5 bases, with 8 bases left in between. Germline lookup yields CDR1 MRHNA and CDR2 SNTAGT. The chain's CDR3 is CASSERDNNEQFF. CDR3 bases: TGTGCCAGCAGTGAAAGGGACAACAATGAGCAGTTCTTC.

This clone occurred a few times. The chain uses TRBV10-3 and TRBJ2-7; D not resolved. CDR1 and CDR2 (germline): ENHRY, SYGVKD. The CDR3 is made up of 13 amino acids. Trimming cost V 5 bases and J 1 base, with 9 bases left between them. In DNA form, the CDR3 reads TGTGCCATCAGTTTGGACGGTTCCTACGAGCAGTACTTC. Protein product: CAISLDGSYEQYF.

J is TRBJ1-2 and V is TRBV2, with 7 bases matching TRBD1. This CDR3 contains 16 residues. With 2 bases clipped from V and 8 bases from J, the junction kept 14 bases outside the gene matches. Germline CDR1 SNHLY, CDR2 FYNNEI. The CDR3 reads CASSEIGTAPLRGYTF. CDR3 nucleotide sequence: TGTGCCAGCAGTGAAATTGGGACAGCCCCGCTCCGGGGCTACACCTTC.

The V call is TRBV27, the J call TRBJ1-2, with D perhaps TRBD1 (6 bases). CDR1 and CDR2 from the germline V gene are MNHEY and SMNVEV (reference sequence). The CDR3 totals 15 residues. The germline V and J ends were trimmed by 6 bases and 6 bases, with 20 bases remaining between them. The CDR3 region is CASRPFLQGPNGYTF. The CDR3 DNA reads as TGTGCCAGCAGACCCTTCTTACAGGGTCCCAATGGCTACACCTTC.

The V call is TRBV4-1, the J call TRBJ1-1; D gene unclear. CDR1 and CDR2 (germline): MGHRA, YSYEKL. The CDR3 has 15 residues. V lost 4 bases and J 5 bases, leaving 17 bases between the germline ends. The CDR3 sequence is CASSPPSLRETEAFF. The CDR3 bases are TGCGCCAGCAGCCCTCCGAGCCTCCGGGAGACTGAAGCTTTCTTT.

This chain links TRBV6-5 with TRBJ2-7, with a tentative D call TRBD1 (6 bases). Germline values: CDR1 MNHEY, CDR2 SVGAGI. With 0 bases removed from V and 1 base from J, the gap between germline ends came to 10 bases. This CDR3 contains 15 residues. The CDR3 loop is CASSYSITGSYEQYF. The CDR3 coding sequence is TGTGCCAGCAGTTACTCGATCACAGGGTCCTACGAGCAGTACTTC.

The V and J genes are TRBV18 and TRBJ2-7, with 7 bases fitting TRBD1. The V and J ends lost 5 bases and 1 base, in that order; junction bases with no gene match: 11. Germline CDR1 and CDR2: KGHSH and LQKENI. The CDR3 has 16 residues. As DNA, the CDR3 is TGTGCCAGCTCATCCGTCGACAGGGTCCGTTCCTACGAGCAGTACTTC. It codes for CASSSVDRVRSYEQYF.

V and J are TRBV30 and TRBJ2-1; 8 bases are a match to TRBD2. Germline-derived CDR1 and CDR2 are GTSNPN and SVGIG (reference sequence). The V segment lost 0 bases and the J segment 8 bases; nucleotides outside the gene matches: 6. This CDR3 has 14 amino acids. CDR3 sequence reads: CAWSVSGGRDEQFF. As DNA, the CDR3 is TGTGCCTGGAGTGTAAGCGGGGGTAGAGATGAGCAGTTCTTC.